One and the same sample provided the 32 T cell receptor beta chains below, sequenced in a study of breast tumors, draining lymph nodes, adjacent tissues. TCRdb reprocessed the multiplex PCR reads with MiXCR, giving one entry per CDR3 protein. There are 70,000 to 85,000 distinct CDR3 sequences in the sample; roughly a fifth occur only once, and 2% to 3% lies in the top ten. Samples came from axillary lymph nodes draining the breast cancer. The sequenced sample consisted of axillary lymph node tissue. Receptor source: a female donor with breast cancer. Some clones in this sample may be carry-over from other donors' samples.

This clonotype was seen a few times. The chain couples TRBV5-5 to TRBJ2-1, with D perhaps TRBD2 (5 bases). The CDR3 runs 16 residues. Germline lookup yields CDR1 SGHKS and CDR2 YYEKEE (reference sequence). V was shortened by 0 bases and J by 1 base, with 11 bases between the two germline ends. DNA of the CDR3: TGTGCCAGCAGCTTGGCCCCACTAGGTTCCTACAATGAGCAGTTCTTC. This translates into CASSLAPLGSYNEQFF.

This clonotype was counted many times. The chain is built from TRBV9 and TRBJ2-7; 9 bases are a match to TRBD1. V gave up 0 bases and J gave up 6 bases; unmatched junction bases: 7. CDR3 length equals 15 residues. Per germline, CDR1 SGDLS and CDR2 YYNGEE. Here the CDR3 DNA reads TGTGCCAGCAGCGTAGGCCCGGGACAGGGAACCGAGCAGTACTTC. Protein sequence: CASSVGPGQGTEQYF.

This clonotype was picked up many times. The chain joins TRBV24-1 to TRBJ2-7, with TRBD1 matching over 7 bases. The CDR3 is 16 amino acids. J lost 6 bases, V lost 3 bases, and 13 bases had no gene match. Germline CDR1 and CDR2: KGHDR and SFDVKD. CDR3 nucleotide sequence: TGTGCCACCAGTGATCCACAGGGGTTCTTTGTGGGCGAGCAGTACTTC. It yields the protein CATSDPQGFFVGEQYF.

Ten or more counts support this clonotype. This rearrangement joins TRBV20-1 to TRBJ2-1; TRBD2 is a possible D gene (6 bases). The CDR3 runs to 14 residues. Germline CDR1 is DFQATT and CDR2 is SNEGSKA (reference sequence). Trimming shortened V by 3 bases and J by 7 bases, and 16 bases separated the two germline ends. For the CDR3, the DNA is TGCAGTGCTAGCGACCCGGGACTCCTAAATGAGCAGTTCTTC. Its protein is CSASDPGLLNEQFF.

The rearrangement uses TRBV7-2 and TRBJ2-4; D is ambiguous. The CDR3 contains 14 residues. Germline V CDR1 and CDR2: SGHTA, FQGNSA. V lost 1 base to trimming and J lost 8 bases, with 12 bases between them. CDR3 DNA: TGTGCCAGCAGCTTAGTGGTAGGGAACGACATTCAGTACTTC. As protein: CASSLVVGNDIQYF.

This clonotype has only one observation. This clone may be a read error of a much larger clone one base away. The chain recombines TRBV10-2 with TRBJ2-1, with 8 bases fitting TRBD1. The CDR3 length is 17 residues. The germline V gene encodes CDR1 WSHSY and CDR2 SAAADI. The CDR3: CASSRYPSGGAGNEQSF. DNA for the CDR3: TGCGCCAGCAGTCGTTACCCTTCAGGGGGCGCGGGAAATGAGCAGTCCTTC.

This clonotype was seen only a few times. J is TRBJ1-2 and V is TRBV5-4; D ambiguous. Germline CDR1 and CDR2: SGHNT and YYREEE (reference sequence). V was cut by 4 bases and J by 4 bases, with 17 bases left in between. This CDR3 region has 15 residues. The CDR3 protein is CASSTSRRGSYGYTF. CDR3 coding DNA: TGTGCCAGCAGCACCTCCCGACGGGGATCCTATGGCTACACCTTC.

In this sample, this clonotype turned up many times. The DNA of the CDR3 is TGTGCCAGCAGCTCAGGACAGAATGTCGGGGAGCTGTTTTTT. This translates into CASSSGQNVGELFF. The chain carries TRBV7-9 and TRBJ2-2; TRBD1 might be the D (6 bases). The CDR3 spans 14 residues. From germline, CDR1 is SEHNR and CDR2 FQNEAQ (reference sequence). Trimming removed 4 bases at V and 7 bases at J, with 13 bases between.

This clonotype occurred many times. The J gene is TRBJ2-7, the V gene TRBV5-1; the D gene could be TRBD1 or TRBD2 (6 bases each). Germline values: CDR1 SGHRS, CDR2 YFSETQ. The CDR3 contains 14 residues. Trimming removed 3 bases at V and 3 bases at J, with 13 bases between. CDR3 in amino acids: CASSSVQGGYEQYF. The CDR3 bases are TGCGCCAGCAGCTCCGTACAGGGAGGCTACGAGCAGTACTTC.

This clonotype was counted at least ten times. The chain couples TRBV6-2 or TRBV6-3 to TRBJ2-7; D possibly matches TRBD1 or TRBD2 (7 bases each). Germline V gene lookup returns CDR1 MNHEY and CDR2 SVGEGT. The CDR3 has 15 residues. Trimming removed 5 bases at V and 6 bases at J, with 20 bases between. The CDR3 here is CASSPRGRGYGEQYF. CDR3 in DNA: TGTGCCAGCAGTCCCAGGGGGAGGGGCTACGGCGAGCAGTACTTC.

On this clonotype: With a much larger clone just one base away, this may be a read error. The chain links TRBV7-3 to TRBJ2-5; D unresolved. The length of the CDR3 is 13 residues. The germline CDR1 and CDR2 sequences are SGHTA and FQGTGA. CDR3 in DNA: TGTGCCGGCAGCTTCGGCCCCGGAGAGACCCAGTACTTC. It is translated as CAGSFGPGETQYF.

This clonotype was recorded at least ten times. The rearrangement uses TRBV10-3 and TRBJ1-2; 10 positions agree with TRBD1. The trim removed 3 bases at V and 3 bases at J, leaving 1 base unmatched. CDR1 ENHRY and CDR2 SYGVKD come from the germline V gene. The CDR3 runs 14 residues. CDR3 in DNA: TGTGCCATCAGTGAAGACAGGGGGCACTATGGCTACACCTTC. Its translation: CAISEDRGHYGYTF.

As concerns this clonotype: At one end the junction does not follow the germline gene, possibly because of a read error. The chain joins TRBV30 to TRBJ2-5; 9 bases map to TRBD1. Germline V gene data show CDR1 as GTSNPN and CDR2 as SVGIG (reference sequence). The CDR3 length is 16 residues. In DNA, the CDR3 is TGTGCCTGGACCCCGCGACAGGGGGGACCCCAAGAGGCCCAGTACTTC. Amino acids: CAWTPRQGGPQEAQYF.

The table lists this clonotype with many counts. The chain couples TRBV7-6 to TRBJ2-3; D uncertain. Germline assignment: CDR1 SGHVS and CDR2 FNYEAQ. V was clipped by 1 base and J by 2 bases, with 10 bases between them. The CDR3 covers 15 residues. The CDR3 reads CASSLEPEPTDTQYF. The DNA for the CDR3 is TGTGCCAGCAGCTTAGAGCCGGAACCCACAGATACGCAGTATTTT.

This clonotype has a handful of counts. This sequence joins TRBV3-1 and TRBJ1-2, with a tentative D call TRBD1 (6 bases). V was trimmed by 5 bases and J by 7 bases, leaving 17 bases between them. Looked up from germline, CDR1 is LGHDT and CDR2 is YNNKEL (reference sequence). The length of the CDR3 is 14 residues. The CDR3 here is CASSYGGGAFGYTF. CDR3 DNA: TGTGCCAGCAGCTACGGAGGGGGGGCTTTTGGCTACACCTTC.

About this clonotype: With a much larger clone just one base away, this may be a read error. The V gene is TRBV19, the J gene TRBJ2-1, with D perhaps matching TRBD2 (6 bases). V lost 4 bases to trimming and J lost 2 bases, with 18 bases between them. This CDR3 has 17 amino acids. Germline loops: CDR1 LNHDA, CDR2 SQIVND (reference sequence). CDR3 in DNA: TGTGCCAGTAGTAGTGGACACGGGACTCCAACCTACAATGAGCAGTTCTTC. Translation: CASSSGHGTPTYNEQFF.

The sample holds a few counts of this clonotype. The chain uses TRBV30 and TRBJ1-6; a possible D gene is TRBD1 (5 bases). The V gene lost 2 bases and the J gene lost 7 bases, with 24 bases spanning the gap. This CDR3 has 18 residues. Germline V gives CDR1 GTSNPN, CDR2 SVGIG (reference sequence). CDR3 bases: TGTGCCTGGAGTTCCCCTGAGGTGAGGAGGGGCGTGAATTCACCCCTCCACTTT. Its translation: CAWSSPEVRRGVNSPLHF.

This clonotype was counted only a few times. V usage is TRBV11-2 and J usage is TRBJ1-5; D unresolved. The CDR3 is 15 residues long. Germline lookup yields CDR1 SGHAT and CDR2 FQNNGV. Trimming left V 0 bases short and J 5 bases short, with 11 bases between. The CDR3 coding sequence is TGTGCCAGCAGCTTAGATTCCAAGACATATCAGCCCCAGCATTTT. Translating it yields CASSLDSKTYQPQHF.

The sample holds many counts of this clonotype. The chain recombines TRBV7-3 with TRBJ1-2; 9 bases line up with TRBD1. Germline CDR1 reads SGHTA; CDR2 reads FQGTGA. There are 12 residues in the CDR3. J lost 4 bases, V lost 8 bases, and 2 bases had no gene match. The CDR3 loop is CASGTGSYGYTF. DNA of the CDR3: TGTGCCAGCGGGACAGGGTCCTATGGCTACACCTTC.

In this sample, this clonotype turned up many times. The chain is built from TRBV6-1 and TRBJ2-7; D gene unclear. CDR1 and CDR2 (germline): MNHNS, SASEGT. Trimming took 3 bases from V and 2 from J, leaving 5 bases between them. The CDR3 consists of 12 residues. As DNA, the CDR3 is TGTGCCAGCAGTGATTTTGCCTACGAGCAGTACTTC. It translates to CASSDFAYEQYF.

This clonotype was picked up many times. V and J are TRBV4-2 and TRBJ2-3; D is unclear. Germline loops: CDR1 LGHNA, CDR2 YNFKEQ. V lost 0 bases, J lost 6 bases, and 4 bases lay in between. The CDR3 totals 12 residues. The CDR3 DNA sequence: TGTGCCAGCAGCCAAGAGGGGGATACGCAGTATTTT. Its protein is CASSQEGDTQYF.

This clonotype was picked up many times. The rearrangement links TRBV4-3 to TRBJ1-2; D might be TRBD1 (6 bases). The CDR3 extends over 14 amino acids. Trimming shortened V by 0 bases and J by 4 bases, and 9 bases separated the two germline ends. Germline V gene data show CDR1 as LGHNA and CDR2 as YSLEER. The CDR3 DNA follows: TGCGCCAGCAGCCAAGAGCAGGGGCGCTATGGCTACACCTTC. Residues: CASSQEQGRYGYTF.

The J gene is TRBJ1-6, the V gene TRBV27; D gene ambiguous. CDR1 and CDR2 from the germline V gene are MNHEY and SMNVEV (reference sequence). This CDR3 comprises 16 residues. The V gene lost 3 bases and the J gene lost 3 bases, with 12 bases spanning the gap. The CDR3 loop reads CASSLTAPVYNSPLHF. In nucleotides, the CDR3 is TGTGCCAGCAGTTTGACCGCTCCTGTCTATAATTCACCCCTCCACTTT.

As regards this clonotype: This may stem from a read error, because a much larger clone lies one nucleotide away. The CDR3 does not end in the conserved phenylalanine or tryptophan, so this is likely a read error. The chain uses TRBV11-2 and TRBJ1-5; D is uncertain. The germline CDR1 and CDR2 sequences are SGHAT and FQNNGV. The CDR3 is 13 amino acids. V lost 0 bases, J lost 2 bases, and 2 bases lay in between. CDR3 sequence (DNA): TGTGCCAGCAGCTTAGATGGCAATCAGCCCCAGCATATT. This codes for CASSLDGNQPQHI.

This clonotype was seen more than once but under ten times. This may arise from a read error, as a much more abundant clone is one base away. The rearrangement joins TRBV19 to TRBJ2-3; the D call may be TRBD1 or TRBD2 (5 bases each). V was pared by 9 bases and J by 2 bases, with 24 bases between. Germline V gene data show CDR1 as LNHDA and CDR2 as SQIVND (reference sequence). The CDR3 extends over 17 amino acids. CDR3 loop: CASSNKRDGKNTDTQYF. The CDR3 bases are TGTGCCAGCAGCAACAAAAGGGACGGAAAAAACACAGATACGCAGTATTTT.

Remarks on this clonotype: With a much larger clone just one base away, this may be a read error. In this CDR3 the conserved last residue, phenylalanine or tryptophan, is missing, so a read error is likely. The J gene is TRBJ2-1, the V gene TRBV19; D remains unclear. V lost 6 bases and J lost 5, with 11 bases in between. CDR1 LNHDA and CDR2 SQIVND come from the germline V gene (reference sequence). There are 13 residues in the CDR3. CDR3 residues: CASRGWGDNEQFL. CDR3 DNA: TGTGCCAGTAGGGGGTGGGGTGACAATGAGCAGTTCCTC.

In this sample, this clonotype turned up many times. The chain links TRBV30 to TRBJ2-1; no firm D call. CDR1 GTSNPN and CDR2 SVGIG come from the germline V gene (reference sequence). V lost 1 base and J lost 4, with 5 bases in between. The CDR3 totals 12 residues. DNA for the CDR3: TGTGCCTGGAGTGATCGGTACAATGAGCAGTTCTTC. Amino acids: CAWSDRYNEQFF.

This clonotype was found many times. V and J are TRBV4-2 and TRBJ2-7, with D uncertain. Germline V lookup: CDR1 LGHNA, CDR2 YNFKEQ. The CDR3 sequence is 14 residues long. Trimming pared 0 bases from V and 3 bases from J, leaving 9 bases between. CDR3 residues: CASSQDLVGYEQYF. In nucleotides, the CDR3 is TGTGCCAGCAGCCAAGATCTAGTGGGCTACGAGCAGTACTTC.

This clonotype was found many times. The chain uses TRBV9 and TRBJ2-3, with 8 bases that match TRBD2. With V trimmed by 0 bases and J by 4 bases, 10 bases remained unmatched. This CDR3 has 17 amino acids. Germline V gene sequence: CDR1 SGDLS, CDR2 YYNGEE. The CDR3 nucleotides are TGTGCCAGCAGCGTAGTCCCCAGCGGGAGAGGCGCAGATACGCAGTATTTT. This sequence encodes CASSVVPSGRGADTQYF.

A few counts support this clonotype. The V and J genes are TRBV19 and TRBJ2-1; 9 positions match TRBD2. Germline-derived CDR1 and CDR2 are LNHDA and SQIVND (reference sequence). The CDR3 loop spans 16 amino acids. J gave up 5 bases and V 8 bases, and 13 bases lay outside the gene matches. This chain's CDR3 is CASGTARGGRDNEQFF. CDR3 bases: TGTGCCAGTGGTACCGCACGCGGCGGGAGGGACAATGAGCAGTTCTTC.

As to this clonotype: This clone may be a read error of a much larger clone one base away. The V gene is TRBV5-1, the J gene TRBJ2-1; D ambiguous. CDR1 is SGHRS and CDR2 is YFSETQ in the germline V gene. V was cut by 6 bases and J by 8 bases, with 18 bases left in between. This CDR3 has 14 residues. CDR3 sequence: CASTTTPDTDEQFF. CDR3 in DNA: TGCGCCAGCACCACCACCCCCGACACTGATGAGCAGTTCTTC.

Many counts were recorded for this clonotype. CDR3: CASSPSPQGYTF. CDR3 sequence (DNA): TGTGCCAGCAGCCCCTCCCCTCAAGGCTACACCTTC. J is TRBJ1-2 and V is TRBV7-2, with D unclear. The V gene's germline CDR1 is SGHTA and CDR2 FQGNSA. This CDR3 comprises 12 residues. V dropped 5 bases and J dropped 8 bases, with 12 bases sitting between them.